A single sample is the source of the 19 T cell receptor beta chains below, sequenced in a study of shared T cell receptors in the human thymus. Libraries were prepared by immunoSEQ multiplex PCR; TCRdb keeps only in-frame clonotypes and omits some of them. The data contain approximately 400,000 clones, just under 95% of them singletons. The source material was thymocytes. Receptors originate from a human donor.

The J gene is TRBJ2-1, the V gene TRBV14; D tentatively reads TRBD1 or TRBD2 (5 bases each). The CDR3 length is 17 residues. In germline, CDR1 is SGHDN, CDR2 FVKESK. Trimming left V 1 base short and J 8 bases short, with 21 bases between. CDR3 nucleotides: TGTGCCAGCAGCCAAGCCGAGTGGGGGAGAGGCTTGGATGAGCAGTTCTTC. Translation gives CASSQAEWGRGLDEQFF. The full variable domain, in which reference TRBV14 and TRBJ2-1 provide the parts outside the CDR3, is EAGVTQFPSHSVIEKGQTVTLRCDPISGHDNLYWYRRVMGKEIKFLLHFVKESKQDESGMPNNRFLAERTGGTYSTLKVQPAELEDSGVYFCASSQAEWGRGLDEQFFGPGTRLTVL.

The rearrangement uses TRBV18 and TRBJ2-7, with TRBD1 identical over 7 bases. Germline V gives CDR1 KGHSH, CDR2 LQKENI. The CDR3 is 17 amino acids. V was clipped by 3 bases and J by 3 bases; unmatched bases: 14. CDR3 region: CASSPRKGASTHYEQYF. The CDR3 DNA reads as TGTGCCAGCTCACCCCGTAAGGGGGCTTCAACCCACTACGAGCAGTACTTC.

The rearrangement links TRBV4-1 to TRBJ2-7, with D uncertain. Germline V gene data show CDR1 as MGHRA and CDR2 as YSYEKL. V dropped 3 bases and J dropped 6 bases, with 12 bases sitting between them. CDR3 length: 13 amino acids. CDR3 in amino acids: CASSQIHPPEQYF. The CDR3, as DNA: TGCGCCAGCAGCCAGATTCACCCTCCCGAGCAGTACTTC.

The CDR3 DNA is TGTGCCAGCAGGCCCGGGACTTTAGCCCAGCATTTT. Its translation is CASRPGTLAQHF. The rearrangement uses TRBV2 and TRBJ1-5; tentatively, D is TRBD1 (5 bases). The germline gives CDR1 SNHLY, CDR2 FYNNEI. This CDR3 has 12 residues. Deletions cut 6 bases from V and 11 bases from J, with 14 bases between.

This chain uses TRBV5-6 with TRBJ1-1, with 7 bases aligning to TRBD1. This CDR3 has 14 amino acids. With 1 base clipped from V and 4 bases from J, the junction kept 4 bases outside the gene matches. Germline V gene sequence: CDR1 SGHDT, CDR2 YYEEEE. The DNA for the CDR3 is TGTGCCAGCAGCTTGAACAGGGGAGGCACTGAAGCTTTCTTT. It is translated as CASSLNRGGTEAFF.

This clone was seen a single time. The rearrangement links TRBV4-1 to TRBJ2-1, with TRBD2 identical over 11 bases. Germline lookup yields CDR1 MGHRA and CDR2 YSYEKL. The length of the CDR3 is 19 residues. With V trimmed by 0 bases and J by 9 bases, 16 bases remained unmatched. DNA for the CDR3: TGCGCCAGCAGCCAAGATGATGGGTTACTAGCGGGAGTAGGTAGTGAGCAGTTCTTC. This sequence encodes CASSQDDGLLAGVGSEQFF.

The chain uses TRBV15 and TRBJ2-1; the match to TRBD2 covers 10 bases. CDR3 length equals 20 residues. Trimming took 4 bases from V and 5 from J; bases not matched to a gene: 20. In germline, CDR1 is LNHNV, CDR2 YYDKDF (reference sequence). This chain's CDR3 is CATSTDLPGLARDLDNEQFF. In DNA form, the CDR3 reads TGTGCCACCAGCACCGATCTGCCGGGACTAGCGCGAGACTTAGACAATGAGCAGTTCTTC. The whole variable domain, filled in from reference TRBV15 and TRBJ2-1, reads DAMVIQNPRYQVTQFGKPVTLSCSQTLNHNVMYWYQQKSSQAPKLLFHYYDKDFNNEADTPDNFQSRRPNTSFCFLDIRSPGLGDTAMYLCATSTDLPGLARDLDNEQFFGPGTRLTVL.

The chain employs TRBV6-5 and TRBJ1-2; D remains unclear. The V gene's germline CDR1 is MNHEY and CDR2 SVGAGI. Trimming pared 0 bases from V and 4 bases from J, leaving 12 bases between. The CDR3 contains 15 residues. The CDR3 nucleotides read TGTGCCAGCAGTTACTCGGTTCCGGACCCCTATGGCTACACCTTC. Translated: CASSYSVPDPYGYTF.

The chain employs TRBV6-5 and TRBJ1-6; a possible D gene is TRBD1 (5 bases). Germline V lookup: CDR1 MNHEY, CDR2 SVGAGI. Between the trimmed V and J ends, which lost 4 bases and 10 bases, there was a span of 8 bases. The CDR3 is 12 amino acids. In nucleotides, the CDR3 is TGTGCCAGCAGTTCGGGGCGCTCACCCCTCCACTTT. Translated: CASSSGRSPLHF.

This chain connects TRBV15 to TRBJ1-2; TRBD1 might be the D (5 bases). The CDR3 totals 16 residues. CDR1 and CDR2 (germline): LNHNV, YYDKDF (reference sequence). V dropped 1 base and J dropped 4 bases, with 16 bases sitting between them. CDR3 region: CATSRGRTGGPYGYTF. Here the CDR3 DNA reads TGTGCCACCAGCAGAGGGCGAACAGGAGGGCCCTATGGCTACACCTTC.

The chain links TRBV27 to TRBJ2-4, with a possible D match to TRBD2 (5 bases). The CDR3 is 18 amino acids. Trimming took off 6 bases at V and 0 bases at J, with 21 bases between the two ends. The V gene's germline CDR1 is MNHEY and CDR2 SMNVEV (reference sequence). Here the CDR3 DNA reads TGTGCCAGCAGGCCTAGGTTGGAGCGGAGATTAGCCAAAAACATTCAGTACTTC. As protein: CASRPRLERRLAKNIQYF.

This rearrangement joins TRBV7-3 to TRBJ2-7; maybe TRBD1 (5 bases). V lost 1 base and J lost 4, with 14 bases in between. The germline V gene has CDR1 SGHTA and CDR2 FQGTGA. The CDR3 loop spans 15 amino acids. The CDR3 coding sequence is TGTGCCAGCAGCTTAAAAGGACGCCCAGGGTACGAGCAGTACTTC. Amino acids: CASSLKGRPGYEQYF.

The chain employs TRBV6-6 and TRBJ2-3; the match to TRBD2 covers 12 bases. The CDR3 runs to 16 residues. V lost 0 bases, J lost 7 bases, and 5 bases stayed unmatched. Looked up from germline, CDR1 is MNHNY and CDR2 is SVGAGI (reference sequence). Here the CDR3 DNA reads TGTGCCAGCAGTTACTCAGGGACTAGCGGGCTCTATACGCAGTATTTT. Translated, it gives CASSYSGTSGLYTQYF.

This chain connects TRBV27 to TRBJ2-3; D is unclear. Germline V lookup: CDR1 MNHEY, CDR2 SMNVEV (reference sequence). This CDR3 is built from 15 residues. Trimming left V 2 bases short and J 1 base short, with 10 bases between. The CDR3 nucleotides are TGTGCCAGCAGTTTAAGGGATAAGGGCACAGATACGCAGTATTTT. Translating gives CASSLRDKGTDTQYF.

This chain joins TRBV28 and TRBJ2-5, with TRBD1 matching 10 bases. V gave up 5 bases and J gave up 0 bases; unmatched junction bases: 12. This CDR3 is 18 amino acids long. Germline V gene lookup returns CDR1 MDHEN and CDR2 SYDVKM. The CDR3 loop is CASSPYGRGQGNQETQYF. DNA of the CDR3: TGTGCCAGCAGTCCCTACGGTCGGGGACAGGGGAACCAAGAGACCCAGTACTTC.

The V gene is TRBV2, the J gene TRBJ2-6; possibly TRBD1 for D (5 bases). The length of the CDR3 is 17 residues. Germline CDR1 SNHLY, CDR2 FYNNEI. The V gene lost 10 bases and the J gene lost 1 base, with 20 bases spanning the gap. The CDR3 reads CANQNRQWRSGANVLTF. CDR3 DNA: TGTGCCAACCAGAACAGACAGTGGAGATCTGGGGCCAACGTCCTGACTTTC.

This rearrangement joins TRBV7-3 to TRBJ2-1, with 7 bases identical to TRBD2. V gave up 5 bases and J gave up 0 bases; unmatched junction bases: 22. The CDR3 length is 21 residues. From germline, CDR1 is SGHTA and CDR2 FQGTGA. CDR3 DNA sequence: TGTGCCAGCAGCACCAAGGGCGTGGTAGCGGGCCCTTCTAGCTCCTACAATGAGCAGTTCTTC. Residues: CASSTKGVVAGPSSSYNEQFF.

The V gene is TRBV5-1, the J gene TRBJ2-7; 7 positions match TRBD1. The CDR3 is made up of 12 amino acids. J lost 9 bases, V lost 4 bases, and 7 bases had no gene match. Germline CDR1 SGHRS, CDR2 YFSETQ. In DNA, the CDR3 is TGCGCCAGCAGCCTAGACAGGGAATCGCAGTACTTC. It translates to CASSLDRESQYF.

This rearrangement joins TRBV5-5 to TRBJ2-1; no firm D call. The germline CDR1 and CDR2 sequences are SGHKS and YYEKEE (reference sequence). Trimming took off 4 bases at V and 9 bases at J, with 26 bases between the two ends. This CDR3 contains 17 residues. The DNA of the CDR3 is TGTGCCAGCAGCCGTCCCAACTCGGCCTATCTCCTTATTGAGCAGTTCTTC. As protein: CASSRPNSAYLLIEQFF. The complete variable domain, with remaining parts taken from reference TRBV5-5 and TRBJ2-1, reads DAGVTQSPTHLIKTRGQQVTLRCSPISGHKSVSWYQQVLGQGPQFIFQYYEKEERGRGNFPDRFSARQFPNYSSELNVNALLLGDSALYLCASSRPNSAYLLIEQFFGPGTRLTVL.